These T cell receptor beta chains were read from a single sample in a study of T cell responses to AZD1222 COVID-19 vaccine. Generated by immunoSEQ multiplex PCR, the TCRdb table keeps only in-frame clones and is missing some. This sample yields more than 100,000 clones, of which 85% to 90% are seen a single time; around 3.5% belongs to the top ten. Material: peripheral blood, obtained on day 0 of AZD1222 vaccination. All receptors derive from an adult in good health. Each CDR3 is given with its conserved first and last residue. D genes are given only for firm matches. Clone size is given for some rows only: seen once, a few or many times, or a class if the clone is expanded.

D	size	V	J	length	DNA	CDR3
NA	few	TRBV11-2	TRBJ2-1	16	TGTGCCAGCAGCTTAGCCTCGAGGGTGGGGTACAATGAGCAGTTCTTC	CASSLASRVGYNEQFF
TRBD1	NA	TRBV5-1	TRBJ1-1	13	TGCGCCAGCAGCTTGACAGGGGCAGATGAAGCTTTCTTT	CASSLTGADEAFF
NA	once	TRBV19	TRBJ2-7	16	TGTGCCAGTAGTATACCCACCGGACGCTCCTCATACGAGCAGTACTTC	CASSIPTGRSSYEQYF
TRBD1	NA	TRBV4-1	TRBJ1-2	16	TGCGCCAGCAGCCAAGAGAGGGGGCTCGAAAACTATGGCTACACCTTC	CASSQERGLENYGYTF
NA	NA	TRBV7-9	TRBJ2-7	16	TGTGCCAGCAGCCCACAATGGGGGATTGGAACCTACGAGCAGTACTTC	CASSPQWGIGTYEQYF
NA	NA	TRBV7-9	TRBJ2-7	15	TGTGCCAGCAGCGAAGGGCCAGGGAGCTCCTACGAGCAGTACTTC	CASSEGPGSSYEQYF
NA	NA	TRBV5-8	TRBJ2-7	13	TGTGCCAGCAGCTTGCAACATCACTACGAGCAGTACTTC	CASSLQHHYEQYF
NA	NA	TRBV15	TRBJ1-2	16	TGTGCCACCAGCAGAGATCTAAGGGGCGCTGACTATGGCTACACCTTC	CATSRDLRGADYGYTF
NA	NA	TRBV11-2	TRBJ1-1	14	TGTGCCAGCAGCCCTCGCAGGGAGGTCACTGAAGCTTTCTTT	CASSPRREVTEAFF
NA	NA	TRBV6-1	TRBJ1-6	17	TGTGCCAGCAGTGAACCCTCGGACAGACACTATAATTCACCCCTCCACTTT	CASSEPSDRHYNSPLHF
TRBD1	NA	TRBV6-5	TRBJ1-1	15	TGTGCCAGCAGTTACTCATTTAGACAGGGTCCTGAAGCTTTCTTT	CASSYSFRQGPEAFF
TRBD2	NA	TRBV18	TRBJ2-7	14	TGTGCCAGCTCACCACCGGGACTAGCAGAGGAGCAGTACTTC	CASSPPGLAEEQYF
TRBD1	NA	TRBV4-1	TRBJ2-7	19	TGCGCCAGCAGCCTAAGACCCTCGGACAGGGGGCTACCTCCTTACGAGCAGTACTTC	CASSLRPSDRGLPPYEQYF
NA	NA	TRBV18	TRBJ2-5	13	TGTGCCAGCTCACCAGGGATCCAAGAGACCCAGTACTTC	CASSPGIQETQYF
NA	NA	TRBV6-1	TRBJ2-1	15	TGTGCCAGCAGTGAAGGCCCGAGCTCCTACAATGAGCAGTTCTTC	CASSEGPSSYNEQFF
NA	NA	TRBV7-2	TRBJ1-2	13	TGTGCCAGCAGCTTAGAGTCCTGGGGGGGGAAAGCCTTC	CASSLESWGGKAF
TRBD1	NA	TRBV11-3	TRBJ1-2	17	TGTGCCAGCAGCTTCCCCGGGGGACAGATTCCTAACTATGGCTACACCTTC	CASSFPGGQIPNYGYTF
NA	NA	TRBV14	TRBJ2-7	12	TGTGCCAGCAGCCAAATTCTCTACGAGCAGTACTTC	CASSQILYEQYF
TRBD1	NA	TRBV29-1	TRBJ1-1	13	TGCAGCGTGGACACAGGGGGCGGCGATGAAGCTTTCTTT	CSVDTGGGDEAFF
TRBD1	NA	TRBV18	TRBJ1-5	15	TGTGCCAGCTCACCACGGACAGGGGTCAATCAGCCCCAGCATTTT	CASSPRTGVNQPQHF
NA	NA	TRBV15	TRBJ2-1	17	TGTGCCACCAGCAGAGAAGAGCGGTCGAGCTCCTACAATGAGCAGTTCTTC	CATSREERSSSYNEQFF
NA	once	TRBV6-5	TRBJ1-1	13	TGTGCCAGCAGTCCTAAAGGGACATCTGAAGCTTTCTTT	CASSPKGTSEAFF
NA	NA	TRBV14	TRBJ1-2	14	TGTGCCAGCAGCTACGGACGGATAAACTATGGCTACACCTTC	CASSYGRINYGYTF
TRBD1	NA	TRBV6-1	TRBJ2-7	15	TGTGCCAGCAGTGATGGGACAGGGGGCCCCTACGAGCAGTACTTC	CASSDGTGGPYEQYF
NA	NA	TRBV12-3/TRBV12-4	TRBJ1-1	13	TGTGCCAGCAGTTTTGCGGGGAACACTGAAGCTTTCTTT	CASSFAGNTEAFF
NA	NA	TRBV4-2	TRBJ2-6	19	TGTGCCAGCAGCCAAGATTCGCCAGTTATAAACTCTGGGGCCAACGTCCTGACTTTC	CASSQDSPVINSGANVLTF
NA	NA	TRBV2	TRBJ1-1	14	TGTGCCAGCATCGAACGGACAGCGAACACTGAAGCTTTCTTT	CASIERTANTEAFF
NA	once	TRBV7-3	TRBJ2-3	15	TGTGCCAGCAGCTTCAGCATAGGAGGCACAGATACGCAGTATTTT	CASSFSIGGTDTQYF
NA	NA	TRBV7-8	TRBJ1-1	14	TGTGCCAGCAGCTTACCCGGGTCACGGACTGAAGCTTTCTTT	CASSLPGSRTEAFF
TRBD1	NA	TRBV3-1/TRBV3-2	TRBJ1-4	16	TGTGCCAGCAGCCAAGGACCGGGACAGGGGGCCGAAAAACTGTTTTTT	CASSQGPGQGAEKLFF
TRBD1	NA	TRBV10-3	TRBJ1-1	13	TGTGCCATCAGGGGGACAGGGGGGACTGAAGCTTTCTTT	CAIRGTGGTEAFF
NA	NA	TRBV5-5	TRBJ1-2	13	TGTGCCAGCAGTCCTCAGGGAATAAATGGCTACACCTTC	CASSPQGINGYTF
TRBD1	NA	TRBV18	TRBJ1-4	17	TGTGCCAGCTCACCACCGGGGACAGGGAACACTAATGAAAAACTGTTTTTT	CASSPPGTGNTNEKLFF
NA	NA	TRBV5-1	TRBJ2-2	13	TGCGCCAGCAACCCAGGGGGGACCGGGGAGCTGTTTTTT	CASNPGGTGELFF
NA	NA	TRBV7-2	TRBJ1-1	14	TGTGCCAGCAGCTTAGAGCCGAAGGGCACTGAAGCTTTCTTT	CASSLEPKGTEAFF
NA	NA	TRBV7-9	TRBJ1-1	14	TGTGCCAGCAGCTTAAAGGGCCTGAACACTGAAGCTTTCTTT	CASSLKGLNTEAFF
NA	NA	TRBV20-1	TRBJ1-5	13	TGCAGTGCTAGTTTTTTGGGACAATCAGCCCAGCATTTT	CSASFLGQSAQHF
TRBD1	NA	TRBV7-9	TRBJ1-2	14	TGTGCCAGCATCCCGGGACAGGGACCCTATGGCTACACCTTC	CASIPGQGPYGYTF
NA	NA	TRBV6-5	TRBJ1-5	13	TGTGCCAGCAGTCTTAATAGCAATCAGCCCCAGCATTTT	CASSLNSNQPQHF
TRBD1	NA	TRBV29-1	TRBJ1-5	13	TGCAGCGTTTCGACAGGGGGCAATCAGCCCCAGCATTTT	CSVSTGGNQPQHF
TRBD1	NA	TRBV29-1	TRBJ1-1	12	TGCAGCGTGAAGGGGGCGGGCCGTGGAGCTTTCTTT	CSVKGAGRGAFF
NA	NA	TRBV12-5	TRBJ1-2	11	TGTGCTAGCAGGGGTCTCTATGGCTACACCTTC	CASRGLYGYTF
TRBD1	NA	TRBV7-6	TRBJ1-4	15	TGTGCCAGCAGCTTAGTGGGGACAGGGAATGAAAAACTGTTTTTT	CASSLVGTGNEKLFF
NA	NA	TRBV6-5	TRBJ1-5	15	TGTGCCAGCAGTTACAGCAATGTAGGCAATCAGCCCCAGCATTTT	CASSYSNVGNQPQHF